These 8 T cell receptor beta chains were sequenced from one sample in a study of post-analysis software for immune sequencing data. Broader study findings: When patients were compared with controls, 5 or 6 TRBV segments were more frequent, TRBV5-6, TRBV5-1 and TRBV20-1 among them.

These receptors' targets are unknown. Researchers reported that TCR beta cDNA libraries carried unique molecular identifiers. MiXCR was run by TCRdb on the PCR reads, yielding one entry per CDR3 protein. The sample shows about half a million distinct CDR3 sequences, around 40% of them seen only once. The material sequenced was blood. The receptors shown here come from a girl between 5 and 17 years old with multiple sclerosis.

The chain couples TRBV28 to TRBJ2-7; possibly TRBD1 for D (5 bases). V was shortened by 5 bases and J by 0 bases, with 14 bases between the two germline ends. Germline loops: CDR1 MDHEN, CDR2 SYDVKM. This CDR3 is 15 amino acids long. In DNA, the CDR3 is TGTGCCAGCAGTGACACAGGTTACCTCTCCTACGAGCAGTACTTC. Its translation is CASSDTGYLSYEQYF.

V and J are TRBV10-3 and TRBJ2-1; possible D gene TRBD2, 5 bases. CDR1 ENHRY and CDR2 SYGVKD come from the germline V gene. Trimming took 6 bases from V and 12 from J, leaving 18 bases between them. This CDR3 comprises 13 residues. The chain's CDR3 is CAIRPGSEEGQFF. DNA of the CDR3: TGTGCCATCAGGCCCGGATCCGAAGAGGGGCAGTTCTTC.

This clonotype was picked up a small number of times. The chain recombines TRBV6-6 with TRBJ1-5, with D maybe TRBD1 (6 bases). V lost 9 bases and J lost 1, with 10 bases in between. Per the germline V gene, CDR1 is MNHNY and CDR2 is SVGAGI (reference sequence). The CDR3 extends over 13 amino acids. CDR3 DNA sequence: TGTGCCAGTCGGGGGGGCAGCAATCAGCCCCAGCATTTT. Translating gives CASRGGSNQPQHF.

Concerning this clonotype: A junction boundary mismatches the germline segment, possibly from a read error. The chain combines TRBV9 with TRBJ1-6, with D hard to call. The CDR3 sequence is 14 residues long. Germline CDR1 and CDR2: SGDLS and YYNGEE. The CDR3 region is CTSSPRNSDSPLHF. CDR3 DNA: TGTACCAGCAGCCCCCGGAACAGCGATTCACCCCTCCACTTT.

This clonotype was found a few times. The chain employs TRBV6-1 and TRBJ2-1; possibly TRBD1 for D (6 bases). The CDR3 contains 14 residues. The germline V gene encodes CDR1 MNHNS and CDR2 SASEGT. V was shortened by 8 bases and J by 8 bases, with 19 bases between the two germline ends. CDR3 bases: TGTGCCAGCTTTACAGGGCCCCGTAGCCATGAGCAGTTCTTC. It specifies CASFTGPRSHEQFF.

The chain is built from TRBV6-5 and TRBJ2-1; TRBD2 matches 11 bases. V lost 5 bases, J lost 2 bases, and 2 bases stayed unmatched. The CDR3 totals 15 residues. CDR1 and CDR2 from the germline V gene are MNHEY and SVGAGI. The CDR3 loop is CASSRSGRAYNEQFF. CDR3 DNA sequence: TGTGCCAGCAGTCGTAGCGGGAGGGCCTACAATGAGCAGTTCTTC.

This clonotype was counted between two and nine times. The chain has TRBV6-5 and TRBJ1-2, with 12 positions matching TRBD1. The CDR3 has 15 amino acids. Trimming at V came to 0 bases and at J to 7 bases, leaving 3 bases not matched to a gene. Germline V gene lookup returns CDR1 MNHEY and CDR2 SVGAGI. CDR3: CASSYSGTGGSGYTF. DNA of the CDR3: TGTGCCAGCAGTTACTCTGGGACAGGGGGCTCTGGCTACACCTTC.

In this sample, this clonotype turned up a few times. This chain joins TRBV28 and TRBJ2-7; no clear D. The V end lost 4 bases, the J end lost 2 bases, and 12 bases lay between the germline ends. CDR3 length equals 14 residues. Germline CDR1 MDHEN, CDR2 SYDVKM. DNA of the CDR3: TGTGCCAGCAGTTCCGATAGTGGGGCCTACGAGCAGTACTTC. It encodes CASSSDSGAYEQYF.